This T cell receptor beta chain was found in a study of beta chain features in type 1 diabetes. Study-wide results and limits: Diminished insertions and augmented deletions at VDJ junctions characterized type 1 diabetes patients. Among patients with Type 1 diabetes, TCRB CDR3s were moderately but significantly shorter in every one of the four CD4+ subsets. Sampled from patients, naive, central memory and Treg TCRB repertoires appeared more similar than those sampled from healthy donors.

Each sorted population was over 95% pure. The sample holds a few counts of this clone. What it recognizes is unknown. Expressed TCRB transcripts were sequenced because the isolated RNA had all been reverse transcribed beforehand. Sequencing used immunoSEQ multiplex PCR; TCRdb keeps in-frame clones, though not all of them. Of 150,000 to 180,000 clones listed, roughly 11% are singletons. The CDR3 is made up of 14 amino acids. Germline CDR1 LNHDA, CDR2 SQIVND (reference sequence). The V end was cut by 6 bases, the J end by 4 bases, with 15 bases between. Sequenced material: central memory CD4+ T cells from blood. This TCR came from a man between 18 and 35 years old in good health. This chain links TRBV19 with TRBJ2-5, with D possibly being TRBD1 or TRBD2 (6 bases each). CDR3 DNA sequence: TGTGCCAGTAGCGCTAGCGTGGGGGCAGAGACCCAGTACTTC. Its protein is CASSASVGAETQYF.